This TCR beta chain was recorded in a study of cytomegalovirus exposure and HLA in healthy donors. In the study overall: A subsequent analysis reported that the 120 validation repertoires were produced on the same platform that had also been used for the roughly 670 first-cohort repertoires. Notes on the study in general: Investigators reported 150 to 200 TCR beta chains as tied to cytomegalovirus. Most TCR sequences proved rare, with some public TCRs found in many donors.

This table comes from immunoSEQ multiplex PCR, and its TCRdb copy is limited to in-frame clones, with some not included. The table lists about 160,000 clones, 90% to 97% of them singletons. CDR1 and CDR2 (germline): KGHSH, LQKENI. The V gene lost 3 bases and the J gene lost 5 bases, with 11 bases spanning the gap. This CDR3 region has 13 residues. To note about this clone: Its cognate antigen is unknown.

Source material: PBMCs. This receptor was identified in a woman aged 18-29 years in good health and CMV-seronegative. This rearrangement joins TRBV18 to TRBJ2-7; D is perhaps TRBD1 (5 bases). The CDR3 loop is CASSPIDRNEQYF. The CDR3 bases are TGTGCCAGCTCACCGATCGACAGAAACGAGCAGTACTTC. Full variable domain (remainder filled in from reference TRBV18 and TRBJ2-7): NAGVMQNPRHLVRRRGQEARLRCSPMKGHSHVYWYRQLPEEGLKFMVYLQKENIIDESGMPKERFSAEFPKEGPSILRIQQVVRGDSAAYFCASSPIDRNEQYFGPGTRLTVT.